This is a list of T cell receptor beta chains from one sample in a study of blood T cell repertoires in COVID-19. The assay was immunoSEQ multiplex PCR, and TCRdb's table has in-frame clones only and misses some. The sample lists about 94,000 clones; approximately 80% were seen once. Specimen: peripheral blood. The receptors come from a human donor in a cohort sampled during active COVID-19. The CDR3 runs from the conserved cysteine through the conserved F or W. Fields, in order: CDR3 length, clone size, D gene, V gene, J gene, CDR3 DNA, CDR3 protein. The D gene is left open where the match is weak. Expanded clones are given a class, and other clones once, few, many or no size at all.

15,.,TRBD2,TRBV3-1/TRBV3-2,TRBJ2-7,TGTGCCAGCAGCCAAGCGGGAGCTAGCGGCTACGAGCAGTACTTC,CASSQAGASGYEQYF
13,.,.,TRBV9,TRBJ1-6,TGTGCCAGCAGCCCGGGGTTTAATTCACCCCTCCACTTT,CASSPGFNSPLHF
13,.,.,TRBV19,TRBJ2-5,TGTGCCAGTAGTACGGGACTTAAAGAGACCCAGTACTTC,CASSTGLKETQYF
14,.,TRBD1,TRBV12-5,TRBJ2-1,TGTGCTAGTGGTTTGTACCCAGGGGGCGGTGAGCAGTTCTTC,CASGLYPGGGEQFF
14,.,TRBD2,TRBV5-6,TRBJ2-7,TGTGCCAGCAGCTTGGGACTAGCCTCCTACGAGCAGTACTTC,CASSLGLASYEQYF
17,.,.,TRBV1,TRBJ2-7,TGCACCAGCAGCCCGGGACTAGCGGGAGGTTTCTCCTACGAGCAGTACTTC,CTSSPGLAGGFSYEQYF
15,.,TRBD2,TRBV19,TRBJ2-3,TGTGCCAGTAGTTTCCTAGCGGGAGTGACAGATACGCAGTATTTT,CASSFLAGVTDTQYF
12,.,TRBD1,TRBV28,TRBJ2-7,TGTGCCAGCAGTAAAGGGGACAGGGCGCAGTACTTC,CASSKGDRAQYF
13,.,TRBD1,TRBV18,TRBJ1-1,TGTGCCAGCTCGGACAGGGGGAACACTGAAGCTTTCTTT,CASSDRGNTEAFF
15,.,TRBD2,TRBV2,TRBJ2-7,TGTGCCAGCAGAGTACTAGCGGCTGGCTCCTACGAGCAGTACTTC,CASRVLAAGSYEQYF
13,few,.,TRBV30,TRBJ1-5,TGTGCCTGGAGTCCCCAGGGTGGGCAGCCCCAGCATTTT,CAWSPQGGQPQHF
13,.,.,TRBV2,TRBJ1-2,TGTGCCAGCAGTTATGTGGGCGACTATGGCTACACCTTC,CASSYVGDYGYTF
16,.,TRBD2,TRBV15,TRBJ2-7,TGTGCCACCAGCAGTGGACTAGCGGGTTACTCCTACGAGCAGTACTTC,CATSSGLAGYSYEQYF
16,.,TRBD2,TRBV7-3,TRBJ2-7,TGTGCCAGCAGCTTGGGGGGATTGCGGGAGGGCTACGAGCAGTACTTC,CASSLGGLREGYEQYF
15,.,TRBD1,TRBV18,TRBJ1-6,TGTGCCAGCTCACGGGGGACAGGGGTCTTCCCACCCCTCCACTTT,CASSRGTGVFPPLHF
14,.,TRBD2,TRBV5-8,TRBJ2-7,TGTGCCAGCAGCTTTTGGGAGGGGCTCTACGAGCAGTACTTC,CASSFWEGLYEQYF
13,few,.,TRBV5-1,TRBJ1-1,TGCGCCAGCAGCTCTCAGGAGAACACTGAAGCTTTCTTT,CASSSQENTEAFF
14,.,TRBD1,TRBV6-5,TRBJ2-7,TGTGCCAGCAAACGGACAGGGGCTGGCGACGAGCAGTACTTC,CASKRTGAGDEQYF
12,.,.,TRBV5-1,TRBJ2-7,TGCGCCAGCAGCCTCTGGCCTGGCGAGCAGTACTTC,CASSLWPGEQYF
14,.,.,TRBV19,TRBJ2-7,TGTGCCAGTAGCAACAGGTCCCCTACCTACGAGCAGTACTTC,CASSNRSPTYEQYF
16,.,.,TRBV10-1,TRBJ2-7,TGCGCCAGCAGTGAGTCGGGCACAGGGATCGCCTACGAGCAGTACTTC,CASSESGTGIAYEQYF
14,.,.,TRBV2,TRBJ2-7,TGTGCCAGCAGTGGCCCGACAGTTTCCTACGAGCAGTACTTC,CASSGPTVSYEQYF
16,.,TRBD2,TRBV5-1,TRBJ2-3,TGCGCCAGCAGTGTGACTAGCGGGACGAGGACAGATACGCAGTATTTT,CASSVTSGTRTDTQYF
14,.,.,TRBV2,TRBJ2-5,TGTGCCAGCAGTCCCGCTCAGGGGCTAGAGACCCAGTACTTC,CASSPAQGLETQYF
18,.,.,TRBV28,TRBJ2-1,TGTGCCAGCAGTTCAAATACCGCTACAGGGAGATTATACAATGAGCAGTTCTTC,CASSSNTATGRLYNEQFF
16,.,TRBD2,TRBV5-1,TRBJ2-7,TGCGCCAGCAGCTTGGCTGTGACTAGCGGGACGTACGAGCAGTACTTC,CASSLAVTSGTYEQYF
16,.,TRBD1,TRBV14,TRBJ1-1,TGTGCCAGCAGTCCTCGACAGGGGGCTGGGAACACTGAAGCTTTCTTT,CASSPRQGAGNTEAFF
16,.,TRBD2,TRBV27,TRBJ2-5,TGTGCCAGCAGCTTACGGGGGGGCGCCCTATGGGAGACCCAGTACTTC,CASSLRGGALWETQYF
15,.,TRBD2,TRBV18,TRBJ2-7,TGTGCCAGCTCACCGTCCAGCGGGAGGGCCTACGAGCAGTACTTC,CASSPSSGRAYEQYF
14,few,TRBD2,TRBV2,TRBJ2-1,TGTGCCAGCAGACCCGGGACTAGCTCCCCTCTAAGGTTCTTC,CASRPGTSSPLRFF
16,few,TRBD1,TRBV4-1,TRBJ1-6,TGCGCCAGCAGCCAAGGGTCAGGGGGCTCCAAATCACCCCTCCACTTT,CASSQGSGGSKSPLHF
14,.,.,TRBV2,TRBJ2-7,TGTGCCAGCAAGTTCGGAGGGGACCTCTACGAGCAGTACTTC,CASKFGGDLYEQYF
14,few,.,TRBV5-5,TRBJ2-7,TGTGCCAGCAGCTTGTGGGACTTCGCCTACGAGCAGTACTTC,CASSLWDFAYEQYF
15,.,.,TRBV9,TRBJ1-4,TGTGCCAGCAGCCCCTCGACAGCAACTAATGAAAAACTGTTTTTT,CASSPSTATNEKLFF
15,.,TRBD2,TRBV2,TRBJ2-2,TGTGCCAGCACCAGGACTAGCGGGTTAATCGGGGAGCTGTTTTTT,CASTRTSGLIGELFF
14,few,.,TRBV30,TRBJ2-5,TGTGCCTGGACCCCCGGGGGGCGTAGAGAGACCCAGTACTTC,CAWTPGGRRETQYF
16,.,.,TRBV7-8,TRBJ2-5,TGTGCCAGCAGCTCACCCCACGGCGGCGGACAAGAGACCCAGTACTTC,CASSSPHGGGQETQYF
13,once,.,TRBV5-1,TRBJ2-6,TGCGCCAGCAGCCCAGGAGGGGCCAACGTCCTGACTTTC,CASSPGGANVLTF
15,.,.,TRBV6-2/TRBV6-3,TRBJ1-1,TGTGCCAGCAGTTACCCCCCACAAATGAACACTGAAGCTTTCTTT,CASSYPPQMNTEAFF
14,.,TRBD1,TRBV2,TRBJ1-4,TGTGCCAGCAGTACCGGGACAGACCTTGAAAAACTGTTTTTT,CASSTGTDLEKLFF
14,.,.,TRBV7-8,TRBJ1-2,TGTGCCAGCAGTATGGACAGCACTAACTATGGCTACACCTTC,CASSMDSTNYGYTF
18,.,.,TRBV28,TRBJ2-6,TGTGCCAGCAGTGGATGGCCGGGGGAGACCTCTGGGGCCAACGTCCTGACTTTC,CASSGWPGETSGANVLTF
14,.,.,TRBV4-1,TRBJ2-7,TGCGCCAGCAGCCAAGATTCCCTGAGCTACGAGCAGTACTTC,CASSQDSLSYEQYF
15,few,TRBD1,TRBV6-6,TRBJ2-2,TGTGCCAGCAGCCGACAGGGGTCGGACACCGGGGAGCTGTTTTTT,CASSRQGSDTGELFF
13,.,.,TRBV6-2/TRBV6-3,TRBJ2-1,TGTGCCAGCGGCCCAGTCGGGGTCGGTCGGCAGTTCTTC,CASGPVGVGRQFF
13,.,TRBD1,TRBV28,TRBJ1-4,TGTGCCAGCAGCCCCGGACAGGACGGAAAACTGTTTTTT,CASSPGQDGKLFF
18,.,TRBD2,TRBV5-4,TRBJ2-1,TGTGCCAGCAGCCGGGGACTAGCGGGAGGCCCCTCCTACAATGAGCAGTTCTTC,CASSRGLAGGPSYNEQFF